This TCR beta chain was sequenced during a study of cytomegalovirus exposure and HLA in healthy donors. Primers: 60 Vbeta forward and 13 Jbeta reverse. The data were produced by immunoSEQ multiplex PCR, yet TCRdb's version contains in-frame clones alone and is incomplete. The sample has approximately 200,000 clones, roughly four fifths seen once. With regard to this clone: Antigen unknown.

Study-wide results and caveats: In a later analysis, an Asian-associated ancestry cluster reportedly showed fewer N-insertions than the approximately 660-donor mean.

Germline V CDR1 and CDR2: SGDLS, YYNGEE. V shed 0 bases and J 7 bases; nucleotides not matched to a gene: 9. The CDR3 has 16 residues. The specimen was PBMCs. The rearrangement uses TRBV9 and TRBJ2-1; 8 positions agree with TRBD2. The sequence was collected from a girl aged 2 to 10 in good health and CMV-seronegative. The CDR3 DNA is TGTGCCAGCAGCGTAGTGGCGGGACTAGGAGGGAATGAGCAGTTCTTC. It yields the protein CASSVVAGLGGNEQFF.